The 15 T cell receptor beta chains given below trace back to one sample, sequenced in a study of technical replicates of blood from four donors. Sequenced by immunoSEQ multiplex PCR; TCRdb stores in-frame clones only, minus some. The profile shows approximately 78,000 clones, roughly 92% of them singletons. What was sequenced was T cells isolated from PBMCs. Every receptor here comes from a human donor in good health.

J is TRBJ2-5 and V is TRBV6-5; 15 bases are shared with TRBD2. V trimming: 4 bases; J trimming: 2 bases; junction bases outside the gene matches: 2. The CDR3 is 16 residues long. The germline CDR1 and CDR2 sequences are MNHEY and SVGAGI. In DNA form, the CDR3 reads TGTGCCAGCAGTTTAGGACTAGCGGGAGGGCAAGAGACCCAGTACTTC. Translated, it gives CASSLGLAGGQETQYF.

This clone was detected only once. This sequence joins TRBV7-3 and TRBJ2-1; D possibly corresponds to TRBD2 (6 bases). Germline V gives CDR1 SGHTA, CDR2 FQGTGA. V was cut by 5 bases and J by 4 bases, with 9 bases left in between. The CDR3 has 13 amino acids. CDR3 sequence (DNA): TGTGCCAGCAGCAAGGGACTGTACAATGAGCAGTTCTTC. It is translated as CASSKGLYNEQFF.

This chain joins TRBV11-2 and TRBJ2-3; D gene uncertain. The CDR3 has 15 amino acids. The ends were cut back, 1 base at V and 0 bases at J, with 8 bases in the middle. Germline V lookup: CDR1 SGHAT, CDR2 FQNNGV. The CDR3 DNA sequence: TGTGCCAGCAGCTTAGGCGCGGCTAGCACAGATACGCAGTATTTT. Its protein product is CASSLGAASTDTQYF.

The chain employs TRBV10-3 and TRBJ2-1; 10 bases line up with TRBD2. The CDR3 is 16 residues long. From germline, CDR1 is ENHRY and CDR2 SYGVKD. The ends lost 3 bases at V and 7 bases at J; junction bases unmatched: 9. CDR3 sequence (DNA): TGTGCCATCAGTGAAAGGGCTAGCGGGAGTATAAATGAGCAGTTCTTC. Its translation: CAISERASGSINEQFF.

The rearrangement uses TRBV11-3 and TRBJ2-3, with D unresolved. The V gene lost 3 bases and the J gene lost 0 bases, with 13 bases spanning the gap. Germline assignment: CDR1 SGHNT and CDR2 YENEEA. The CDR3 contains 16 residues. The CDR3 region has the DNA TGTGCCAGCAGCTTCGGTGGGCGATCTAGCACAGATACGCAGTATTTT. It specifies CASSFGGRSSTDTQYF.

CDR3 bases: TGCGCCAGCAGCCCCGGGACTAGCGCCTACAATGAGCAGTTCTTC. Its translation is CASSPGTSAYNEQFF. The chain employs TRBV5-1 and TRBJ2-1, with TRBD2 matching 10 bases. Looked up from germline, CDR1 is SGHRS and CDR2 is YFSETQ. This CDR3 region has 15 residues. Trimming cost V 4 bases and J 2 bases; bases outside gene matches: 3.

V and J are TRBV5-4 and TRBJ2-1; 11 bases map to TRBD2. CDR1 is SGHNT and CDR2 is YYREEE in the germline V gene (reference sequence). There are 15 residues in the CDR3. V was clipped by 1 base and J by 8 bases; unmatched bases: 5. CDR3 protein: CASSLTSGRADEQFF. The CDR3 bases are TGTGCCAGCAGCTTGACTAGCGGGAGAGCCGATGAGCAGTTCTTC.

The V gene is TRBV30, the J gene TRBJ2-5, with D perhaps TRBD1 (6 bases). CDR1 and CDR2 from the germline V gene are GTSNPN and SVGIG (reference sequence). With 0 bases removed from V and 4 bases from J, the gap between germline ends came to 18 bases. The CDR3 spans 16 residues. CDR3 protein: CAWSVHAQGIRETQYF. CDR3 DNA: TGTGCCTGGAGTGTACACGCGCAGGGGATAAGAGAGACCCAGTACTTC.

The chain is built from TRBV30 and TRBJ2-5, with 7 positions matching TRBD2. The CDR3 consists of 15 residues. Germline-derived CDR1 and CDR2 are GTSNPN and SVGIG (reference sequence). Trimming removed 5 bases from V and 4 bases from J; junction bases left unmatched: 13. The CDR3 here is CAWVSGAGELETQYF. In DNA, the CDR3 is TGTGCCTGGGTATCCGGGGCGGGAGAGTTAGAGACCCAGTACTTC.

The chain has TRBV27 and TRBJ2-7; D unresolved. The CDR3 runs 13 residues. Trimming stripped 6 bases from V and 5 bases from J, with 14 bases between. Germline CDR1 MNHEY, CDR2 SMNVEV (reference sequence). As DNA, the CDR3 is TGTGCCAGCAGCATGGGCAGGTTCCACGAGCAGTACTTC. Translation: CASSMGRFHEQYF.

This clone is a singleton in its sample. The genes are TRBV6-1 and TRBJ2-1; D not certain. The V and J ends lost 0 bases and 0 bases respectively, with 9 bases between them. The CDR3 has 16 residues. Germline CDR1 is MNHNS and CDR2 is SASEGT. The CDR3 sequence: CASSEALASSYNEQFF. The DNA of the CDR3 is TGTGCCAGCAGTGAAGCATTAGCAAGCTCCTACAATGAGCAGTTCTTC.

The chain recombines TRBV4-3 with TRBJ2-1; a possible D gene is TRBD1 (6 bases). The V end lost 2 bases, the J end lost 6 bases, and 17 bases lay between the germline ends. The CDR3 loop spans 16 amino acids. Germline V gene lookup returns CDR1 LGHNA and CDR2 YSLEER. CDR3 loop: CASSQLTGSYGNEQFF. CDR3 coding DNA: TGCGCCAGCAGCCAACTCACAGGGTCATATGGCAATGAGCAGTTCTTC.

The genes are TRBV6-6 and TRBJ2-5; 8 bases line up with TRBD1. Unmatched junction bases numbered 7, after V lost 2 bases and J lost 5 bases. CDR1 is MNHNY and CDR2 is SVGAGI in the germline V gene (reference sequence). The CDR3 length is 15 residues. The CDR3 nucleotides are TGTGCCAGCAGTTACGACAGGGGTGACTTGGAGACCCAGTACTTC. Its translation: CASSYDRGDLETQYF.

The chain employs TRBV6-5 and TRBJ1-2, with 9 bases matching TRBD1. The J segment lost 2 bases and the V segment lost 6 bases, leaving 4 bases of the junction unmatched. In germline, CDR1 is MNHEY, CDR2 SVGAGI. This CDR3 comprises 14 residues. The CDR3 loop is CASSSGTGNYGYTF. CDR3 nucleotides: TGTGCCAGCAGCTCCGGGACAGGGAACTATGGCTACACCTTC.

The chain uses TRBV7-3 and TRBJ2-1; TRBD2 matches 15 bases. This CDR3 contains 14 residues. The trim removed 6 bases at V and 8 bases at J, leaving 2 bases unmatched. The germline CDR1 and CDR2 sequences are SGHTA and FQGTGA. This CDR3 reads CASRRTSGRDEQFF. The DNA for the CDR3 is TGTGCCAGCAGACGGACTAGCGGGAGGGATGAGCAGTTCTTC.